The rows below give T cell receptor beta chains drawn from one sample of a study of blood T cells in healthy people across ages. TCRdb analysed the 5' RACE reads with MiXCR anew, one entry per CDR3 protein. The sample carries about 680,000 distinct CDR3 sequences, 49% recorded once. Sequenced sample: blood. The source is a woman in her sixties or seventies in good health. Each CDR3 is given with its conserved first and last residue. Fields, in order: V gene, J gene, D gene, clone size, CDR3 protein, CDR3 DNA. A D gene is named only where the DNA matches it firmly. Rows give clone size only sometimes, using once, few, many, or a class for an expanded clone.

TRBV7-6	TRBJ2-3	-	-	CASSLDRRGSDTQYF	TGTGCCAGCAGCTTAGACCGGAGGGGGTCAGATACGCAGTATTTT
TRBV28	TRBJ2-3	TRBD2	-	CASRSGSDEDTQYF	TGTGCCAGCAGGAGCGGGAGTGATGAAGATACGCAGTATTTT
TRBV7-2	TRBJ2-1	-	-	CASRLGLNEQFF	TGTGCCAGCAGATTGGGACTCAATGAGCAGTTCTTC
TRBV4-3	TRBJ2-7	-	-	CASSQEARGGYEQYF	TGCGCCAGCAGCCAAGAGGCCAGGGGTGGGTACGAGCAGTACTTC
TRBV6-6	TRBJ1-2	-	-	CASSYSSGGSGGYTF	TGTGCCAGCAGTTACTCTTCGGGCGGTTCGGGAGGCTACACCTTC
TRBV6-2/TRBV6-3	TRBJ2-7	TRBD1	once	CASRPRDRFSSYEQYF	TGTGCCAGCAGACCCCGGGACAGATTCTCCTCCTACGAGCAGTACTTC
TRBV7-3	TRBJ2-7	TRBD1	-	CASSLQGAGAEQYF	TGTGCCAGCAGCTTACAGGGGGCTGGGGCCGAGCAGTACTTC
TRBV7-2	TRBJ2-1	TRBD2	-	CASSPQAGPYEQFF	TGTGCCAGCAGCCCTCAAGCGGGGCCCTACGAGCAGTTCTTC
TRBV20-1	TRBJ2-7	TRBD2	-	CSASDLAGSSDEQYF	TGCAGTGCTAGCGATCTAGCGGGATCCTCCGACGAGCAGTACTTC
TRBV28	TRBJ1-2	-	-	CASSSRTNYGYTF	TGTGCCAGCAGTTCTAGAACTAACTATGGCTACACCTTC
TRBV21-1	TRBJ2-6	-	-	CASSKARQGAAGANVLTF	TGTGCCAGCAGCAAAGCAAGACAGGGGGCGGCTGGGGCCAACGTCCTGACTTTC
TRBV29-1	TRBJ2-5	TRBD2	-	CSVSSGRYEQYF	TGCAGCGTTTCTAGCGGGAGGTATGAGCAGTACTTC
TRBV21-1	TRBJ2-7	-	-	CASSKRTFVPSYEQYF	TGTGCCAGCAGCAAACGGACCTTTGTACCCTCCTACGAGCAGTACTTC
TRBV9	TRBJ2-1	-	-	CASSVVSSYNEQFF	TGTGCCAGCAGCGTAGTCTCCTCCTACAATGAGCAGTTCTTC
TRBV5-1	TRBJ1-1	-	-	CASSPREFLNTEAFF	TGCGCCAGCAGCCCCAGGGAGTTTTTGAACACTGAAGCTTTCTTT
TRBV9	TRBJ2-3	-	-	CASSSSRADTDTQYF	TGTGCCAGCAGCTCCTCTCGGGCAGACACAGATACGCAGTATTTT
TRBV2	TRBJ1-4	-	many	CASRNEKLFF	TGTGCCAGCAGAAATGAAAAACTGTTTTTT
TRBV13	TRBJ2-7	-	-	CASSLGTFRLYEQYF	TGTGCCAGCAGCTTAGGAACCTTCCGGCTCTACGAGCAGTACTTC
TRBV7-2	TRBJ2-5	-	once	CASSQFNTGTNEQYF	TGTGCCAGCAGCCAGTTTAATACAGGGACCAATGAGCAGTACTTC
TRBV7-2	TRBJ2-1	-	few	CASSPSRGGQGEQFF	TGTGCCAGCAGCCCCTCAAGGGGAGGTCAGGGTGAGCAGTTCTTC
TRBV27	TRBJ1-2	-	-	CASSRGRTNYGYTF	TGTGCCAGCAGCCGGGGACGGACCAACTATGGCTACACCTTC
TRBV6-2/TRBV6-3	TRBJ2-7	-	few	CASSFGRSKYEQYF	TGTGCCAGCAGTTTCGGGCGGAGCAAATACGAGCAGTACTTC
TRBV29-1	TRBJ2-7	TRBD2	few	CSVAGGLYGYEQYF	TGCAGCGTTGCGGGGGGACTGTATGGCTACGAGCAGTACTTC
TRBV5-1	TRBJ1-1	-	once	CASSLNGYNTEAFF	TGCGCCAGCAGCTTGAACGGGTATAACACTGAAGCTTTCTTT
TRBV2	TRBJ2-5	-	many	CATGTQGLNEQYF	TGTGCCACCGGGACACAGGGCTTAAATGAGCAGTACTTC
TRBV4-3	TRBJ2-7	-	many	CASSQEAGAYEQYF	TGCGCCAGCAGCCAAGAAGCGGGTGCCTACGAGCAGTACTTC
TRBV12-3/TRBV12-4	TRBJ2-7	-	-	CASSFRASSLHEQYF	TGTGCCAGCAGTTTCCGGGCTTCCAGTCTCCACGAGCAGTACTTC
TRBV4-2	TRBJ2-7	TRBD2	-	CASSLGLVPYNEQYF	TGTGCCAGCAGCTTGGGACTAGTCCCCTACAATGAGCAGTACTTC
TRBV27	TRBJ2-3	TRBD1	-	CASKGRQGRTDTQYF	TGTGCCAGCAAGGGGAGACAGGGGCGAACAGATACGCAGTATTTT
TRBV18	TRBJ2-1	-	few	CASSPMAQIRNEQFF	TGTGCCAGCTCACCAATGGCACAGATTCGTAATGAGCAGTTCTTC
TRBV10-3	TRBJ2-1	-	few	CAITDSSYNEQFF	TGTGCCATCACGGACAGCTCCTACAATGAGCAGTTCTTC
TRBV6-6	TRBJ2-7	TRBD1	-	CASTETGRNEQYF	TGTGCCAGCACCGAGACAGGGCGGAACGAGCAGTACTTC
TRBV12-3/TRBV12-4	TRBJ1-6	-	few	CASSEIASSYNSPLHF	TGTGCCAGCAGTGAGATAGCGAGCTCCTATAATTCACCCCTCCACTTT
TRBV9	TRBJ1-4	TRBD1	few	CASSVADRVEKLFF	TGTGCCAGCAGCGTCGCTGACAGGGTAGAAAAACTGTTTTTT
TRBV4-3	TRBJ2-3	-	few	CASSQGWGVADTQYF	TGCGCCAGCAGCCAAGGTTGGGGGGTGGCGGATACGCAGTATTTT
TRBV5-1	TRBJ1-2	TRBD1	once	CASSFGTGVYDGYTF	TGCGCCAGCAGCTTTGGGACAGGGGTATACGATGGCTACACCTTC
TRBV18	TRBJ2-7	TRBD1	-	CASSPAGQGDYEQYF	TGTGCCAGCTCACCAGCGGGACAGGGAGACTACGAGCAGTACTTC
TRBV20-1	TRBJ1-2	-	-	CSARGTTNYGYTF	TGCAGTGCTAGAGGCACGACTAACTATGGCTACACCTTC
TRBV4-3	TRBJ2-7	-	-	CASSLQTDPYNEQYF	TGCGCCAGCAGCCTTCAAACAGACCCGTACAATGAGCAGTACTTC
TRBV5-1	TRBJ1-2	TRBD1	many	CASSEGQLYGYTF	TGCGCCAGCAGCGAGGGACAGCTGTATGGCTACACCTTC
TRBV28	TRBJ2-1	-	few	CASSLVRSSYNEQFF	TGTGCCAGCAGTTTAGTCAGGAGCTCCTACAATGAGCAGTTCTTC
TRBV2	TRBJ2-3	-	-	CASTLFDTQYF	TGTGCCAGCACTCTATTCGATACGCAGTATTTT
TRBV20-1	TRBJ2-3	-	-	CSARSGVVADTQYF	TGCAGTGCTAGGTCGGGAGTGGTCGCAGATACGCAGTATTTT
TRBV7-3	TRBJ1-6	TRBD1	-	CASSLMGRGNSPLHF	TGTGCCAGCAGCTTAATGGGCAGGGGGAATTCACCCCTCCACTTT
TRBV6-5	TRBJ1-1	-	-	CASSYSFDDYTEAFF	TGTGCCAGCAGTTACTCGTTTGATGATTACACTGAAGCTTTCTTT
TRBV5-5	TRBJ2-7	TRBD1	-	CASSLRQGWEQYF	TGTGCCAGCAGCTTAAGACAGGGCTGGGAGCAGTACTTC
TRBV6-2/TRBV6-3	TRBJ2-7	-	-	CATHSSGPSYEQYF	TGTGCCACCCACTCCTCAGGGCCATCCTACGAGCAGTACTTC
TRBV20-1	TRBJ2-3	TRBD2	-	CSCLLAGGTDTQYF	TGCAGTTGCTTGTTGGCGGGAGGAACAGATACGCAGTATTTT
TRBV3-1	TRBJ2-1	-	-	CASSQHDGSMSGEQFF	TGTGCCAGCAGCCAACATGACGGGAGTATGAGTGGTGAGCAGTTCTTC
TRBV15	TRBJ1-5	-	few	CATSRGGRGDQPQHF	TGTGCCACCAGCAGAGGCGGCAGGGGAGATCAGCCCCAGCATTTT
TRBV5-1	TRBJ2-7	TRBD1	few	CASSLTGATYEQYF	TGTGCCAGCAGCTTAACAGGGGCCACCTACGAGCAGTACTTC